Listed below are T cell receptor beta chains from one sample, sequenced in a study of T cells after yellow fever vaccination. TCRdb itself ran the 5' RACE reads through MiXCR, one entry per CDR3 protein. This sample has about 580,000 distinct CDR3 sequences, with about 17% found just once. Sequenced here: PBMCs, sampled around 5 days after the first yellow fever vaccination. The receptors derive from a man aged 18 to 35 who received the YFV17D yellow fever vaccine. The CDR3 runs from the conserved cysteine through the conserved F or W. Not every row has a clone size; where given, it reads once, few, many or a size class.

.,TRBV12-3/TRBV12-4,TRBJ2-3,CASSLRAGGVDTQYF
.,TRBV12-3/TRBV12-4,TRBJ2-5,CASSVVPQETQYF
.,TRBV5-4,TRBJ2-3,CASSAGMGRGGHDTQYF
many,TRBV5-8,TRBJ1-1,CASSLSSEAFF
few,TRBV12-3/TRBV12-4,TRBJ2-5,CASRAGPFFETQYF
few,TRBV6-2/TRBV6-3,TRBJ1-3,CASGTEGNTIYF
once,TRBV5-8,TRBJ2-1,CASSLRGGYYNEQFF
many,TRBV28,TRBJ2-1,CASSPTAQVYNEQFF
few,TRBV3-1,TRBJ1-2,CASSHSGYTF
.,TRBV5-1,TRBJ2-3,CASTGLDTQYF
.,TRBV11-1,TRBJ1-1,CASSPRQGRSTEAFF
few,TRBV4-2,TRBJ1-1,CASSLATSGTANTEAFF
few,TRBV19,TRBJ1-1,CASRLQMNTEAFF
few,TRBV6-6,TRBJ1-2,CASYTGKRGGYTF
.,TRBV20-1,TRBJ2-3,CSARRDSTDTQYF
.,TRBV7-9,TRBJ2-1,CASSSQGRSYNEQFF
few,TRBV21-1,TRBJ1-6,CASSITPGITYNSPLHF
.,TRBV12-3/TRBV12-4,TRBJ2-7,CASRGQGHHEQYF
many,TRBV12-3/TRBV12-4,TRBJ2-7,CASGWTGMNWYF
few,TRBV6-5,TRBJ2-5,CASRLAPGLAGQETQYF
few,TRBV14,TRBJ1-6,CASSQEGFLTLHF
.,TRBV10-3,TRBJ2-3,CAINGGLAGVSTDTQYF
few,TRBV28,TRBJ1-1,CASSFLASGWENTEAFF
.,TRBV6-2/TRBV6-3,TRBJ2-5,CASSSRNQETQYF
.,TRBV7-8,TRBJ2-2,CASSWVRVPTGELFF